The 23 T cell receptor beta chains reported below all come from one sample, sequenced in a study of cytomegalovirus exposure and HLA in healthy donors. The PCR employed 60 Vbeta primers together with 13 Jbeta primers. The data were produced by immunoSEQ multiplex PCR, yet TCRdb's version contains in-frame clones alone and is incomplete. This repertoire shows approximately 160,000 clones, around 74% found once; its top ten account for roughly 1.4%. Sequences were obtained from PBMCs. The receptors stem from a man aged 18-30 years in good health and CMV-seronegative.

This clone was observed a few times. In nucleotides, the CDR3 is TGTGCCAGCCATACGGGGAAGAACACTGAAGCTTTCTTT. It specifies CASHTGKNTEAFF. The chain joins TRBV27 to TRBJ1-1; D remains ambiguous. V was clipped by 8 bases and J by 1 base, with 11 bases between them. The CDR3 totals 13 residues. The V gene's germline CDR1 is MNHEY and CDR2 SMNVEV (reference sequence).

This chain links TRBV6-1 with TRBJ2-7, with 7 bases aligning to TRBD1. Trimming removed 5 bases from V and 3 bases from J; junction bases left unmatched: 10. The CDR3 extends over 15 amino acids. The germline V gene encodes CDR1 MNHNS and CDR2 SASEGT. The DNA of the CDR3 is TGTGCCAGCAGTTCGGGACAGTCCTTCATCTACGAGCAGTACTTC. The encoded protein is CASSSGQSFIYEQYF.

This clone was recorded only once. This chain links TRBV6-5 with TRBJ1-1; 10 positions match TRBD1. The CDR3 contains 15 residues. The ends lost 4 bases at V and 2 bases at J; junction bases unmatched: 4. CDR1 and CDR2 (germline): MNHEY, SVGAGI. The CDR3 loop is CASSLGQGINTEAFF. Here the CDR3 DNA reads TGTGCCAGCAGTTTGGGACAGGGGATAAACACTGAAGCTTTCTTT.

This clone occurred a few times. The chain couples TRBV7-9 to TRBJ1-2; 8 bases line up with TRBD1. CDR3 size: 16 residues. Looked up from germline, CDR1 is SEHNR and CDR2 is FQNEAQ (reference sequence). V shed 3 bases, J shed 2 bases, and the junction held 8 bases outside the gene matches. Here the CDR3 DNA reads TGTGCCAGCAGCTTCCCCGGGACAGGAGAAAACTATGGCTACACCTTC. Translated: CASSFPGTGENYGYTF.

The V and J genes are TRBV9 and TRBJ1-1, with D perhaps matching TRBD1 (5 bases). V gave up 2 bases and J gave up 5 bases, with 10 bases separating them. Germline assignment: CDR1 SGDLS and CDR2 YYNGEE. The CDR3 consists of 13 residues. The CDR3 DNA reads TGTGCCAGCAGCGTTGGGGCAGGGACTGAAGCTTTCTTT. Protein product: CASSVGAGTEAFF.

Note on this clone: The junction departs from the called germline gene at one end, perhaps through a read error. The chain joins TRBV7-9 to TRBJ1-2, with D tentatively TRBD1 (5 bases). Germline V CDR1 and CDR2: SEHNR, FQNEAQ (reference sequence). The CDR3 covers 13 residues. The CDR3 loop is CSSTRGDFYGYTF. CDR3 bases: TGTTCCAGCACCCGGGGGGACTTCTATGGCTACACCTTC.

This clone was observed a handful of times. The CDR3 loop is CASSPGTGDEQYF. CDR3 DNA: TGCGCCAGCAGCCCCGGGACAGGGGACGAGCAGTACTTC. The chain links TRBV4-1 to TRBJ2-7, with TRBD1 identical over 10 bases. The junction had 2 bases not matched to a gene; V was cut back by 4 bases and J by 5 bases. The CDR3 sequence is 13 residues long. The germline CDR1 and CDR2 sequences are MGHRA and YSYEKL.

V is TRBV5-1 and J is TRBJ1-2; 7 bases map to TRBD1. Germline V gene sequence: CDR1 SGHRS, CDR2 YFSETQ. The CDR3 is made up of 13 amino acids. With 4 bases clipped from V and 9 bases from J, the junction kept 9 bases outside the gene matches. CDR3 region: CASSVDRDRSYTF. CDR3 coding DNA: TGCGCCAGCAGCGTAGACCGGGACAGAAGCTACACCTTC.

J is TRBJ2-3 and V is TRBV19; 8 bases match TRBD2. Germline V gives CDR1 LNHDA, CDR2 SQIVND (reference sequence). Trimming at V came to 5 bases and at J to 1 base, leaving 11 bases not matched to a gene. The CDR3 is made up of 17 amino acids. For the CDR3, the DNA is TGTGCCAGTAGTGTCTACTTAGCGGGGAGGCGCACAGATACGCAGTATTTT. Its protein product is CASSVYLAGRRTDTQYF.

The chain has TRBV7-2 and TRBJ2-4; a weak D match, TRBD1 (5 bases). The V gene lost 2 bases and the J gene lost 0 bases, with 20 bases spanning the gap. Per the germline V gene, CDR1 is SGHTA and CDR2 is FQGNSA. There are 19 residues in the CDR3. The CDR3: CASSLWIPRTILAKNIQYF. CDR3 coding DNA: TGTGCCAGCAGCTTATGGATTCCCAGGACAATCCTAGCCAAAAACATTCAGTACTTC.

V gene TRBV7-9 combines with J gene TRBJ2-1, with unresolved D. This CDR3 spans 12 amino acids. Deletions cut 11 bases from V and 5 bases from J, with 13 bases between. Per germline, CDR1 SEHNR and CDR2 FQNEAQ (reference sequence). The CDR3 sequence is CACILTNNEQFF. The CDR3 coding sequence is TGTGCCTGCATTCTCACAAACAATGAGCAGTTCTTC.

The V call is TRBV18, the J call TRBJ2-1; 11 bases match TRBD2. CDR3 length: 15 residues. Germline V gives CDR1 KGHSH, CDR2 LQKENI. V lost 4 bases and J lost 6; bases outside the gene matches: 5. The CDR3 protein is CASSLLGLAANEQFF. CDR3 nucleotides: TGTGCCAGCTCACTGCTGGGACTAGCGGCCAATGAGCAGTTCTTC.

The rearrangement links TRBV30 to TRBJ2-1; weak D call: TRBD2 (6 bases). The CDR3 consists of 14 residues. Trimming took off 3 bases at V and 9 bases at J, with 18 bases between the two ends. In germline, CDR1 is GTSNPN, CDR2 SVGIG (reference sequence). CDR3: CAWRRDPAWGEQFF. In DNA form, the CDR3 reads TGTGCCTGGAGGCGGGACCCCGCGTGGGGTGAGCAGTTCTTC.

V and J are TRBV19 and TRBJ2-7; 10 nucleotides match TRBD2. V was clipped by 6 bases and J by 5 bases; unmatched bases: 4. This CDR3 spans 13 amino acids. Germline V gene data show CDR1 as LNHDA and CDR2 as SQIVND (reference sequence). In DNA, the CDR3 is TGTGCCAGTAGCCCGGGACTAGCGAACGAGCAGTACTTC. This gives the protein CASSPGLANEQYF.

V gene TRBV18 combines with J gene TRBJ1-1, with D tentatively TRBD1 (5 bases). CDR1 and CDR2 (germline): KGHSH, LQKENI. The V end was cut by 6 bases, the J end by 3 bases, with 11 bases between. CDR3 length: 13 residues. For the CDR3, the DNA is TGTGCCAGCTCTTCTACAGGAGACACTGAAGCTTTCTTT. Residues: CASSSTGDTEAFF.

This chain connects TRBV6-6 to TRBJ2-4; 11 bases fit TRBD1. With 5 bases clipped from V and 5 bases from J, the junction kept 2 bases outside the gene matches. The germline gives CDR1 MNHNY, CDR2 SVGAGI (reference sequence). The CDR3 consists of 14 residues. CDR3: CASSGTGGQNIQYF. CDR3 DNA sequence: TGTGCCAGCAGTGGGACAGGGGGACAAAACATTCAGTACTTC.

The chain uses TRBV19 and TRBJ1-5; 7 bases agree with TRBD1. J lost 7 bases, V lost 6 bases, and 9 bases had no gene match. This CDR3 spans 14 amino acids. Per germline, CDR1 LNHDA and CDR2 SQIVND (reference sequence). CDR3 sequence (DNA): TGTGCCAGTAGATACAGGGGAGGAGGACAGCCCCAGCATTTT. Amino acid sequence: CASRYRGGGQPQHF. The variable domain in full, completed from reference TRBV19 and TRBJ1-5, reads DGGITQSPKYLFRKEGQNVTLSCEQNLNHDAMYWYRQDPGQGLRLIYYSQIVNDFQKGDIAEGYSVSREKKESFPLTVTSAQKNPTAFYLCASRYRGGGQPQHFGDGTRLSIL.

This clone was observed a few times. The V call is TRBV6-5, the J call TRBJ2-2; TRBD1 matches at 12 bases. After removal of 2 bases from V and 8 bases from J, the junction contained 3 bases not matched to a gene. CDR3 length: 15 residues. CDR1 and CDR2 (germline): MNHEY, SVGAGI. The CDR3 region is CASSYRDRGRGELFF. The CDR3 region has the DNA TGTGCCAGCAGTTACAGGGACAGGGGGCGAGGGGAGCTGTTTTTT.

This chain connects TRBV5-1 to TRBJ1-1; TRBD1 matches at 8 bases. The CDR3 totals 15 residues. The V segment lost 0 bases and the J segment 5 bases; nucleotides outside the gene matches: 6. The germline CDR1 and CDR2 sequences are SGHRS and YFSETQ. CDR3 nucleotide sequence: TGCGCCAGCAGCTTGGTCCAGGGGGCTAAAACTGAAGCTTTCTTT. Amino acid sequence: CASSLVQGAKTEAFF. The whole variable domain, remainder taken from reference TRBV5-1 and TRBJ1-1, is KAGVTQTPRYLIKTRGQQVTLSCSPISGHRSVSWYQQTPGQGLQFLFEYFSETQRNKGNFPGRFSGRQFSNSRSEMNVSTLELGDSALYLCASSLVQGAKTEAFFGQGTRLTVV.

This CDR3 is CASSPTGAEETQYF. DNA for the CDR3: TGTGCCAGCAGTCCAACAGGGGCTGAGGAGACCCAGTACTTC. The V and J genes are TRBV6-1 and TRBJ2-5, with 7 bases that match TRBD1. V was clipped by 5 bases and J by 5 bases; unmatched bases: 8. The germline V gene encodes CDR1 MNHNS and CDR2 SASEGT. The CDR3 runs 14 residues.

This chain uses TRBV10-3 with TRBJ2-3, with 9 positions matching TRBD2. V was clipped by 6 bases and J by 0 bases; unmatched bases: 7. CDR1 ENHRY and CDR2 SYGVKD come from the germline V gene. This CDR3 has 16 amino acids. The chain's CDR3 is CAIRRTSVSSTDTQYF. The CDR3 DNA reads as TGTGCCATCAGAAGGACTAGCGTCTCTAGCACAGATACGCAGTATTTT.

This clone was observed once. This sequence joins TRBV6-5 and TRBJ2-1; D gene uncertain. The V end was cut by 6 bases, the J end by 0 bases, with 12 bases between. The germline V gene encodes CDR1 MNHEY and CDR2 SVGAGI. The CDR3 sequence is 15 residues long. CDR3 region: CASRPRWSSYNEQFF. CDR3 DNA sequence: TGTGCCAGCAGGCCCCGGTGGAGCTCCTACAATGAGCAGTTCTTC.

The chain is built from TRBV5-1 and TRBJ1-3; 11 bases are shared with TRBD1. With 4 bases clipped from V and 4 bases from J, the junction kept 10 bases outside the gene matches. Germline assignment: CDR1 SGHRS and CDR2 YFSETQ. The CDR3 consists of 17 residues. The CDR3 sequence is CASSPGTGGPWGNTIYF. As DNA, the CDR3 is TGCGCCAGCAGCCCCGGGACAGGGGGTCCCTGGGGAAACACCATATATTTT.